What follows is one T cell receptor beta chain and its context. In this sample, this clonotype turned up a few times. What this receptor recognizes is not known. No base quality information exists; no much larger clone differs at one position. Libraries came from RACE. The sample was run on a NextSeq 500. Library preparation attached unique molecular identifiers to individual cDNA molecules for quantitative, reproducible TCR counting. From each blood RNA sample, both TCR alpha and TCR beta chains were sequenced. The published analysis was carried out like this. A median of about 87,000 TCRs per sample was observed, with a range of about 23,224 to 690,600. V, J and CDR3 annotation of the TCR reads was performed with the Decombinator software suite. Every sample was subsampled to the same number of TCRs (28,000) for the PS versus PT1 abundance plots. Expanded TCRs were defined as absent before sensitization and observed at least eight times at the 2-week time point. The public reads were reanalyzed by TCRdb: fastp trimming at Q25, MiXCR alignment, in-frame beta chains only. Each entry merges the rows of one CDR3 protein and shows their most common DNA and genes. The V and J calls shown here were made by TCRdb, not taken from the authors' results. A total of approximately 80,000 distinct CDR3 sequences appear in this sample, about 7.5% of them only once. 1.5% to 1.8% of the sample is held by the ten biggest clonotypes.

The sample originates from a study of human T cells and chemical hapten exposure (dated by TCRdb to the early 2020s). Concerning the study at large: For sensitization, 2% DPC in acetone was applied to a 2 cm by 2 cm area of upper inner arm skin. Weekly therapeutic DPC doses were additionally applied to the scalp of patients throughout the roughly 25-week study period. Patch testing was performed on the upper back with Finn chambers containing 0.01% DPC, and the patch tests were scored after 6 days according to International Contact Dermatitis Research Group standards. Most of the patients in the cohort were female, and the cohort covered alopecia areata with under or over 50% scalp involvement, alopecia totalis and alopecia universalis. Libraries were pooled for sequencing, and variation in per-sample TCR yields was attributed mainly to small differences in library volumes within the pool. Peripheral blood TCR repertoire changes were tracked in vivo in alopecia patients during primary and secondary sensitization to the hapten diphenylcyclopropenone (DPC). Patient blood was sampled pre-sensitization (week 0) and at 2, 6 and about 24 weeks after DPC sensitization. Approximately 28 alopecia patients provided blood for TCR sequencing at one to four time points (pre-sensitization, 2, 6 and 24 weeks). Study-level results and caveats: Compared with pre-sensitization or healthy control sets, expanded TCRs formed significantly more large CDR3 similarity clusters, which is consistent with antigen-driven responses. The number of PT1 expanded TCRs positively correlated with patch test score, significant at thresholds 8, 16 and 32 but not 4. No change with DPC sensitization was found in the number of TCRs above 1 in 1000 frequency, and no evidence of global repertoire structure alterations was found. After repeated subsampling, changes were observed in the strength of the expansion versus patch-test correlation and in the threshold at which the correlation became significant. Because every patient had alopecia, a presumed autoimmune disease, the patients' immune response might differ from that of healthy individuals.

Interpreted using the paper, the time point label stands for: patch test 1, 2 weeks after DPC sensitization. The treatment or condition label of this sample denotes: therapeutic diphenylcyclopropenone sensitization with weekly scalp DPC. At each patch-test visit, blood was drawn before the patch test was applied. To be eligible, patients had to be aged 18 to 70, diagnosed with alopecia and judged suitable for DPC therapy, while pregnant patients were excluded. Total RNA was isolated from unfractionated whole blood collected in Tempus Blood RNA tubes. V loses 5 bases of germline sequence and J loses 1 base, and the interval between the two ends is 9 bases. The germline V gene (reference sequence) specifies SEHNR as CDR1 and FQNEAQ as CDR2. The CDR3, cysteine through phenylalanine, is 14 amino acids long. The retained sequence is limited to the CDR3, 42 bases, with the frame set at the first base.

The chain is encoded by TRBV7-9 joined to TRBJ1-5, with the D segment identity uncertain. The sample consisted of whole blood, taken in connection with sensitization to the hapten diphenylcyclopropenone (DPC). The source of this sequence is a woman aged 30 to 39 with alopecia areata. Some clones in this sample may be carry-over from other donors' samples. CDR3 protein: CASSHPRSNQPQHF. The DNA reads TGTGCCAGCAGCCATCCCCGGAGCAATCAGCCCCAGCATTTT.